One sample yielded the 13 T cell receptor beta chains listed below, sequenced in a study of post-analysis software for immune sequencing data. Each TCR beta cDNA library carried unique molecular identifiers. TCRdb itself ran the PCR reads through MiXCR, one entry per CDR3 protein. The table lists roughly 800,000 distinct CDR3 sequences, 30% of them singletons, with about 0.5% in the top ten. Study results and limitations: With TRBV5-6, TRBV5-1 and TRBV20-1 included, about five TRBV segments were more frequent in patients than in controls.

No antigen is known for these receptors. What was sequenced was blood. Receptors were obtained from a girl between 5 and 17 years old with multiple sclerosis.

The V and J genes are TRBV5-1 and TRBJ2-5; tentative D call: TRBD1 (5 bases). The CDR3 totals 13 residues. From germline, CDR1 is SGHRS and CDR2 YFSETQ. V gave up 3 bases and J gave up 3 bases, with 9 bases separating them. The CDR3 sequence: CASSSATEETQYF. The CDR3, as DNA: TGCGCCAGCAGCTCCGCGACAGAAGAGACCCAGTACTTC.

This clonotype was recorded a few times. V gene TRBV10-3 combines with J gene TRBJ1-1; D is ambiguous. The V and J ends lost 4 bases and 1 base respectively, with 13 bases between them. CDR1 and CDR2 from the germline V gene are ENHRY and SYGVKD. The CDR3 is 15 residues long. This CDR3 is CAISGSGKGNTEAFF. The CDR3 DNA is TGTGCCATCAGTGGGTCGGGGAAGGGGAACACTGAAGCTTTCTTT.

In its sample, this clonotype was seen a few times. The chain uses TRBV5-1 and TRBJ2-1; D remains unclear. Germline values: CDR1 SGHRS, CDR2 YFSETQ. V was pared by 0 bases and J by 4 bases, with 11 bases between. The CDR3 is 15 residues long. The CDR3 bases are TGCGCCAGCAGCTTGGATGAAGGCGGTTACAATGAGCAGTTCTTC. Translating gives CASSLDEGGYNEQFF.

The table lists this clonotype with a few counts. V gene TRBV29-1 combines with J gene TRBJ1-1; D ambiguous. Between the trimmed V and J ends, which lost 7 bases and 1 base, there was a span of 13 bases. CDR1 and CDR2 (germline): SQVTM, ANQGSEA. This CDR3 has 13 residues. Here the CDR3 DNA reads TGCAGCGCTAGTCACGGTGGGAACACTGAAGCTTTCTTT. Amino acids: CSASHGGNTEAFF.

This clonotype was found many times. The chain joins TRBV29-1 to TRBJ2-7; 8 bases are shared with TRBD1. Germline CDR1 is SQVTM and CDR2 is ANQGSEA. CDR3 length equals 14 residues. The trim removed 3 bases at V and 0 bases at J, leaving 4 bases unmatched. DNA of the CDR3: TGCAGCGTTGATCCGGGGACAGGCTCCTACGAGCAGTACTTC. Translation gives CSVDPGTGSYEQYF.

The J gene is TRBJ2-2, the V gene TRBV29-1; no clear D. The CDR3 covers 13 residues. V was shortened by 3 bases and J by 2 bases, with 7 bases between the two germline ends. CDR1 and CDR2 (germline): SQVTM, ANQGSEA. The CDR3 sequence: CSVDPRNTGELFF. The CDR3 DNA follows: TGCAGCGTTGACCCCAGAAACACCGGGGAGCTGTTTTTT.

The chain employs TRBV11-2 and TRBJ2-5, with D uncertain. This CDR3 comprises 14 residues. V dropped 6 bases and J dropped 4 bases, with 15 bases sitting between them. Germline-derived CDR1 and CDR2 are SGHAT and FQNNGV. CDR3: CASRPPEAIETQYF. The CDR3 DNA is TGTGCCAGCAGGCCCCCAGAGGCAATAGAGACCCAGTACTTC.

This clonotype was seen a single time. This chain links TRBV9 with TRBJ2-4, with 13 bases identical to TRBD2. The DNA matches TRBJ2-7 better at its end, which makes the J call doubtful. Germline V gene lookup returns CDR1 SGDLS and CDR2 YYNGEE. The CDR3 spans 15 residues. CDR3 nucleotides: TGTGCCAGCAGCCAAGGACTAGCGGGAGCTAGCGAGCAGTACTTC. Amino acids: CASSQGLAGASEQYF.

This clonotype came up a few times. This chain uses TRBV20-1 with TRBJ1-5; D not certain. The CDR3 loop spans 13 amino acids. V dropped 3 bases and J dropped 5 bases, with 11 bases sitting between them. CDR1 DFQATT and CDR2 SNEGSKA come from the germline V gene (reference sequence). The DNA for the CDR3 is TGCAGTGCTAGCCTACTTAGAGATCAGCCCCAGCATTTT. Its protein product is CSASLLRDQPQHF.

This clonotype was counted a single time. The chain uses TRBV20-1 and TRBJ2-7, with TRBD1 identical over 8 bases. In germline, CDR1 is DFQATT, CDR2 SNEGSKA (reference sequence). The CDR3 consists of 15 residues. V shed 4 bases, J shed 10 bases, and the junction held 18 bases outside the gene matches. CDR3 sequence: CSAKTSGTGPEAQYF. DNA for the CDR3: TGCAGTGCTAAAACGTCCGGGACAGGTCCGGAGGCCCAGTACTTC.

The chain uses TRBV20-1 and TRBJ2-1, with a weak D call TRBD1 (6 bases). V lost 5 bases and J lost 8, with 10 bases in between. This CDR3 spans 11 amino acids. Germline-derived CDR1 and CDR2 are DFQATT and SNEGSKA (reference sequence). The CDR3 DNA is TGCAGTGCTCTGTACAGGGATGAGCAGTTCTTC. Amino acids: CSALYRDEQFF.

This clonotype was counted a single time. V is TRBV5-5 and J is TRBJ1-1; 11 bases fit TRBD1. This CDR3 region has 15 residues. After removal of 3 bases from V and 4 bases from J, the junction contained 5 bases not matched to a gene. CDR1 SGHKS and CDR2 YYEKEE come from the germline V gene (reference sequence). In DNA, the CDR3 is TGTGCCAGCAGCTGGACAGGGGGCGCGGGCACTGAAGCTTTCTTT. Residues: CASSWTGGAGTEAFF.

This clonotype was seen a handful of times. V and J are TRBV6-5 and TRBJ1-2; D not certain. The CDR3 runs to 16 residues. Trimming cost V 3 bases and J 0 bases, with 14 bases left between them. Germline V gene sequence: CDR1 MNHEY, CDR2 SVGAGI. CDR3 coding DNA: TGTGCCAGCAGTTATGATACGGGCGCAGCTAACTATGGCTACACCTTC. The encoded protein is CASSYDTGAANYGYTF.